These T cell receptor beta chains were read from a single sample in a study of T cells after yellow fever vaccination. TCRdb used MiXCR to reprocess the 5' RACE reads, holding one entry per CDR3 protein. The table shows fewer than 350,000 distinct CDR3 sequences, with about 8.7% occurring only once. The input for sequencing was PBMCs, taken on the day of the first yellow fever vaccination. Receptors originate from a man between 18 and 35 years old who received the YFV17D yellow fever vaccine. CDR3s leave out the opening cysteine and the closing phenylalanine or tryptophan. A D gene is named only where the DNA matches it firmly.

j_call	v_call	d_call	cdr3_aa
TRBJ2-5	TRBV5-1	-	ASKVAGARVQETQY
TRBJ2-2	TRBV6-2/TRBV6-3	TRBD2	ATKEAGGLTGELF
TRBJ2-3	TRBV7-3	-	ASSPLGGADTQY
TRBJ1-4	TRBV28	-	ASSFLGFGEKLF
TRBJ2-2	TRBV7-2	TRBD2	ASSLALAGNTGELF
TRBJ1-2	TRBV29-1	TRBD1	SAKPQDRAYGYT
TRBJ2-5	TRBV29-1	TRBD1	SVEWTGDISETQY
TRBJ2-5	TRBV14	-	ASSQDVGTQY
TRBJ1-4	TRBV9	-	ASSQTEANEKLF
TRBJ2-2	TRBV5-1	-	ASSLEGLGYGELF
TRBJ1-6	TRBV6-1	-	ASSEEGVSPLH
TRBJ2-5	TRBV29-1	-	SVGETQY
TRBJ1-1	TRBV20-1	-	SARSGFTEAF
TRBJ1-4	TRBV7-2	TRBD1	ASSYGTGQGNEKLF